The 29 T cell receptor beta chains below were found in one sample sequenced in a study of breast tumors, draining lymph nodes, adjacent tissues. TCRdb re-called the multiplex PCR reads through MiXCR, storing one row per CDR3 protein. The sample comprises some 130,000 distinct CDR3 sequences, around 20% of which are singletons, and about 2.2% rests with the top ten. Axillary draining lymph nodes of breast cancer patients supplied the node samples. The sequenced material came from axillary lymph node tissue. These receptors all stem from a female donor with breast cancer. Some clones in this sample may be carry-over from other donors' samples.

This clonotype showed up just a few times. A much larger clone differs from this one at a single base, so this may be a read error. The chain recombines TRBV18 with TRBJ2-7; perhaps TRBD1 as D (5 bases). CDR1 and CDR2 from the germline V gene are KGHSH and LQKENI. The CDR3 loop spans 15 amino acids. This chain's CDR3 is CASSPLVARAYEQSF. The CDR3 DNA reads as TGTGCCAGCTCACCACTAGTGGCCAGGGCGTACGAGCAGTCCTTC.

About this clonotype: Being one base from a much bigger clone, this may be a read error. The V call is TRBV7-6, the J call TRBJ1-5; weak D call: TRBD1 (5 bases). Germline CDR1 is SGHVS and CDR2 is FNYEAQ. This CDR3 has 15 residues. This CDR3 is CASSLQGESNQPQRF. CDR3 nucleotide sequence: TGTGCCAGCAGCTTGCAGGGTGAGAGCAATCAGCCCCAGCGTTTT.

This clonotype was observed at least ten times. This sequence joins TRBV6-4 and TRBJ1-2, with a weak D call TRBD1 (6 bases). Trimming left V 0 bases short and J 7 bases short, with 12 bases between. CDR3 size: 14 residues. Germline V gives CDR1 MRHNA, CDR2 SNTAGT. For the CDR3, the DNA is TGTGCCAGCAGTGACTCCCGAACAGGGACTGGCTACACCTTC. This sequence encodes CASSDSRTGTGYTF.

This clonotype came up many times. J is TRBJ2-7 and V is TRBV5-1, with D uncertain. The CDR3 extends over 13 amino acids. Trimming pared 0 bases from V and 6 bases from J, leaving 10 bases between. From germline, CDR1 is SGHRS and CDR2 YFSETQ. CDR3 DNA: TGCGCCAGCAGCTTGGGTCTAGGTTCCGAGCAGTACTTC. Residues: CASSLGLGSEQYF.

This clonotype appeared many times. The chain recombines TRBV7-2 with TRBJ2-1, with D unresolved. Germline CDR1 SGHTA, CDR2 FQGNSA. This CDR3 has 15 residues. V gave up 1 base and J gave up 7 bases, with 14 bases separating them. CDR3 loop: CASSLGPLERNEQFF. Here the CDR3 DNA reads TGTGCCAGCAGCTTAGGCCCCCTTGAGAGGAATGAGCAGTTCTTC.

This rearrangement joins TRBV6-4 to TRBJ1-6; 7 bases are shared with TRBD1. Germline V gene sequence: CDR1 MRHNA, CDR2 SNTAGT. V shed 4 bases and J 17 bases; nucleotides not matched to a gene: 14. This CDR3 is built from 14 residues. CDR3 sequence: CASSANPGQSLFHF. In DNA form, the CDR3 reads TGTGCCAGCAGTGCGAACCCGGGACAGTCACTCTTCCACTTT.

This clonotype was counted at least ten times. The chain couples TRBV20-1 to TRBJ2-5, with D perhaps matching TRBD1 (6 bases). Deletions cut 6 bases from V and 2 bases from J, with 13 bases between. This CDR3 is built from 13 residues. Germline V gene data show CDR1 as DFQATT and CDR2 as SNEGSKA (reference sequence). CDR3 bases: TGCAGTGCCCTACAGGGCAAACAAGAGACCCAGTACTTC. It codes for CSALQGKQETQYF.

Ten or more counts support this clonotype. V is TRBV11-2 and J is TRBJ2-5; a weak D match, TRBD1 (6 bases). V lost 5 bases to trimming and J lost 0 bases, with 16 bases between them. CDR1 SGHAT and CDR2 FQNNGV come from the germline V gene. The CDR3 is 16 amino acids. The CDR3 loop reads CASSPQERGYQETQYF. DNA of the CDR3: TGTGCCAGCAGCCCACAGGAAAGGGGGTACCAAGAGACCCAGTACTTC.

V usage is TRBV18 and J usage is TRBJ2-1; 7 positions match TRBD2. The CDR3 has 15 residues. CDR1 is KGHSH, CDR2 LQKENI, per germline. V was pared by 3 bases and J by 1 base, with 3 bases of the junction left unmatched. CDR3 in amino acids: CASSPGGTSYNEQFF. DNA of the CDR3: TGTGCCAGCTCACCCGGGGGGACTTCCTACAATGAGCAGTTCTTC.

This chain uses TRBV9 with TRBJ1-1, with D unresolved. Trimming cost V 2 bases and J 10 bases, with 18 bases left between them. Germline CDR1 SGDLS, CDR2 YYNGEE. This CDR3 region has 14 residues. The DNA of the CDR3 is TGTGCCAGCAGCGTTTCCCCCGCCCCTTTATCAGCTTTCTTT. It is translated as CASSVSPAPLSAFF.

The chain uses TRBV9 and TRBJ2-1, with D possibly TRBD2 on 5 matching bases. V was trimmed by 0 bases and J by 4 bases, leaving 11 bases between them. CDR3 size: 15 residues. Germline V gene sequence: CDR1 SGDLS, CDR2 YYNGEE. The CDR3 is CASSVDGLPYNEQFF. The DNA of the CDR3 is TGTGCCAGCAGCGTAGATGGACTCCCATACAATGAGCAGTTCTTC.

V gene TRBV6-6 combines with J gene TRBJ2-7; tentatively, D is TRBD1 or TRBD2 (5 bases each). V was clipped by 6 bases and J by 6 bases, with 18 bases between them. CDR3 length: 14 residues. From germline, CDR1 is MNHNY and CDR2 SVGAGI (reference sequence). CDR3 nucleotide sequence: TGTGCCAGCAGCTCCGGGAACGGGGCGGCCGAGCAGTACTTC. The encoded protein is CASSSGNGAAEQYF.

In this sample, this clonotype turned up many times. The V gene is TRBV11-2, the J gene TRBJ1-4, with TRBD1 matching 7 bases. The CDR3 spans 13 residues. After removal of 5 bases from V and 3 bases from J, the junction contained 0 bases not matched to a gene. Germline V gene lookup returns CDR1 SGHAT and CDR2 FQNNGV. The CDR3 is CASSRGPNEKLFF. CDR3 coding DNA: TGTGCCAGCAGCAGGGGGCCTAATGAAAAACTGTTTTTT.

The table lists this clonotype with many counts. In nucleotides, the CDR3 is TGTGCCAGCAGCTTGAGGCGTCAGGGTCAGGGCACAGATACGCAGTATTTT. Translation gives CASSLRRQGQGTDTQYF. J is TRBJ2-3 and V is TRBV5-5, with a possible D match to TRBD1 (5 bases). The V end lost 1 base, the J end lost 1 base, and 16 bases lay between the germline ends. Germline CDR1 is SGHKS and CDR2 is YYEKEE (reference sequence). CDR3 length equals 17 residues.

The rearrangement links TRBV18 to TRBJ2-6; no clear D gene. V was pared by 0 bases and J by 2 bases, with 5 bases between. CDR1 is KGHSH and CDR2 is LQKENI in the germline V gene. The CDR3 runs to 15 residues. CDR3 nucleotides: TGTGCCAGCTCACCACCGGGGACTGGGGCCAACGTCCTGACTTTC. Translated, it gives CASSPPGTGANVLTF.

CDR3 nucleotides: TGCGCCAGCAGCTCGGGAGGGATGGAGACTGAAGCTTTCTTT. Protein sequence: CASSSGGMETEAFF. The rearrangement links TRBV5-1 to TRBJ1-1; no reliable D call. Per the germline V gene, CDR1 is SGHRS and CDR2 is YFSETQ. The CDR3 consists of 14 residues. Trimming pared 3 bases from V and 5 bases from J, leaving 14 bases between.

This clonotype was recorded many times. The V and J genes are TRBV2 and TRBJ2-2; D tentatively reads TRBD1 or TRBD2 (5 bases each). CDR1 and CDR2 from the germline V gene are SNHLY and FYNNEI. This CDR3 contains 15 residues. The V end lost 7 bases, the J end lost 5 bases, and 17 bases lay between the germline ends. This CDR3 is CASNLDVGVTGELFF. The CDR3 DNA reads TGTGCCAGCAACCTTGATGTGGGGGTAACCGGGGAGCTGTTTTTT. The whole variable domain, filled in from reference TRBV2 and TRBJ2-2, reads EPEVTQTPSHQVTQMGQEVILRCVPISNHLYFYWYRQILGQKVEFLVSFYNNEISEKSEIFDDQFSVERPDGSNFTLKIRSTKLEDSAMYFCASNLDVGVTGELFFGEGSRLTVL.

There are a few counts of this clonotype. In DNA, the CDR3 is TGTGCCAGCAGTTTAACTCCTAGCGGGGCCTACAATGAGCAGTTCTTC. It is translated as CASSLTPSGAYNEQFF. V is TRBV27 and J is TRBJ2-1, with TRBD2 matching over 9 bases. CDR3 length equals 16 residues. Germline V CDR1 and CDR2: MNHEY, SMNVEV (reference sequence). Trimming took 2 bases from V and 2 from J; bases not matched to a gene: 4.

Many counts were recorded for this clonotype. The chain has TRBV6-6 and TRBJ2-3, with D hard to call. The CDR3 totals 15 residues. Trimming removed 4 bases from V and 2 bases from J, with 13 bases in between. CDR1 MNHNY and CDR2 SVGAGI come from the germline V gene (reference sequence). This CDR3 reads CASSFGQRSTDTQYF. CDR3 DNA: TGTGCCAGCAGTTTTGGTCAGCGATCCACAGATACGCAGTATTTT.

This chain joins TRBV19 and TRBJ1-2, with 7 bases aligning to TRBD1. CDR3 length: 15 amino acids. Unmatched junction bases numbered 15, after V lost 9 bases and J lost 5 bases. Germline CDR1 reads LNHDA; CDR2 reads SQIVND (reference sequence). The CDR3 DNA sequence: TGTGCCAGCCACCCGGGACAGCCGAAACTTTATGGCTACACCTTC. As protein: CASHPGQPKLYGYTF.

About this clonotype: A single base separates this from a much larger clone, so it may be a read error. CDR3 sequence (DNA): TGTGCCAGCAGACAGGGTTTCTTGCTCTCCTACGGGCAGTACTTC. Protein: CASRQGFLLSYGQYF. J is TRBJ2-7 and V is TRBV27; perhaps TRBD1 as D (6 bases). Germline V CDR1 and CDR2: MNHEY, SMNVEV (reference sequence). CDR3 length: 15 amino acids.

This clonotype was observed many times. The chain joins TRBV19 to TRBJ1-5; TRBD1 matches at 7 bases. This CDR3 spans 16 amino acids. CDR1 LNHDA and CDR2 SQIVND come from the germline V gene (reference sequence). The V and J ends lost 4 bases and 0 bases, in that order; junction bases with no gene match: 6. The CDR3 spells CASSRTGPNSNQPQHF. DNA of the CDR3: TGTGCCAGTAGTAGGACAGGACCAAATAGCAATCAGCCCCAGCATTTT.

As for this clonotype: Since a much larger clone is just one base distant, this may be a read error. The J gene is TRBJ2-3, the V gene TRBV19, with 7 bases identical to TRBD1. This CDR3 region has 15 residues. CDR1 LNHDA and CDR2 SQIVND come from the germline V gene (reference sequence). The CDR3 bases are TGTGCCAGTAGTACTCCAGGGGCCCAGGGGGATACGCGGTATTTT. As protein: CASSTPGAQGDTRYF.

This clonotype was found many times. This chain uses TRBV5-4 with TRBJ2-7, with D tentatively TRBD2 (6 bases). CDR3 length equals 15 residues. CDR1 and CDR2 from the germline V gene are SGHNT and YYREEE (reference sequence). The germline V and J ends were trimmed by 0 bases and 7 bases, with 17 bases remaining between them. The CDR3 bases are TGTGCCAGCAGCTTGGCCGGGGGACGCCCAGGGGAGCAGTACTTC. Encoded protein: CASSLAGGRPGEQYF.

This clonotype was seen ten or more times. This chain connects TRBV5-1 to TRBJ2-3, with D perhaps given as TRBD1 or TRBD2 (5 bases each). The CDR3 has 18 amino acids. The V end was cut by 0 bases, the J end by 0 bases, with 17 bases between. Per germline, CDR1 SGHRS and CDR2 YFSETQ. CDR3 nucleotide sequence: TGCGCCAGCAGCTTGGGGACGAGGGGTCACCCTAGCACAGATACGCAGTATTTT. Its translation is CASSLGTRGHPSTDTQYF.

At least ten counts were recorded for this clonotype. The chain carries TRBV15 and TRBJ1-3, with D possibly being TRBD1 (5 bases). Germline CDR1 and CDR2: LNHNV and YYDKDF (reference sequence). V lost 4 bases to trimming and J lost 4 bases, with 14 bases between them. The CDR3 is made up of 15 amino acids. The CDR3, as DNA: TGTGCCACCAGCACCCCCACAGGCCGGGGAAACACCATATATTTT. Translated: CATSTPTGRGNTIYF.

This clonotype was counted a single time. Since a much larger clone is just one base distant, this may be a read error. This CDR3 is missing its conserved last phenylalanine or tryptophan, likely due to a read error. The chain employs TRBV11-3 and TRBJ2-2; D is undetermined. Germline V CDR1 and CDR2: SGHNT, YENEEA. The V end lost 4 bases, the J end lost 1 base, and 7 bases lay between the germline ends. The CDR3 totals 14 residues. The CDR3 spells CASSSTRNTGELFV. CDR3 DNA sequence: TGTGCCAGCAGCTCCACAAGGAACACCGGGGAGCTGTTTGTT.

Many counts were recorded for this clonotype. The chain recombines TRBV7-8 with TRBJ2-3; D remains unclear. The CDR3 is 12 amino acids. V was cut by 4 bases and J by 6 bases, with 8 bases left in between. Per germline, CDR1 SGHVS and CDR2 FQNEAQ. CDR3 region: CASSSEVDTQYF. The CDR3 DNA is TGTGCCAGCAGCTCAGAAGTGGATACGCAGTATTTT.

This clonotype was counted at least ten times. The chain couples TRBV4-2 to TRBJ2-3, with 7 bases that match TRBD2. This CDR3 region has 15 residues. Germline CDR1 reads LGHNA; CDR2 reads YNFKEQ. V was pared by 1 base and J by 4 bases, with 5 bases of the junction left unmatched. CDR3 DNA sequence: TGTGCCAGCAGCCAAGGCTGGCGGGGGTCAGATACGCAGTATTTT. This sequence encodes CASSQGWRGSDTQYF.